The present T cell receptor beta chain was sequenced within a study of cytomegalovirus exposure and HLA in healthy donors. Germline V gives CDR1 MNHEY, CDR2 SVGAGI. The ends lost 6 bases at V and 8 bases at J; junction bases unmatched: 8. The CDR3 is 15 residues long. Details on this clone: Its antigen is not known.

Study observations and caveats: The CMV antigen specificity of a few CMV-associated chains was confirmed through in vitro analysis. 150 or so TCR beta chains were listed as cytomegalovirus-associated. Across donors, most TCRs were seen rarely, yet some public ones were widespread.

TCRdb's copy holds only in-frame clones and misses some; the assay was immunoSEQ multiplex PCR. The table has some 150,000 clones, around nine tenths seen once. This sequence originates from a woman aged 25 to 39 in good health and CMV-seronegative. The chain uses TRBV6-5 and TRBJ1-6; 9 positions agree with TRBD1. Sequences were obtained from PBMCs. The DNA for the CDR3 is TGTGCCAGCAGCCCACAGGGGGCGCGATATTCACCCCTCCACTTT. As protein: CASSPQGARYSPLHF.